A selection of T cell receptor beta chains follows, all from one sample in a study of patients and donors after allogeneic stem cell transplantation. TCRdb re-analysed the RT-PCR reads in MiXCR, keeping a single row per CDR3 protein. Of 70,000 to 95,000 distinct CDR3 sequences listed, 5% are singletons. Material: blood, either unsorted or a sorted T cell fraction (not recorded which). The receptors come from a human donor who was either an allogeneic HSCT recipient or a stem cell or donor lymphocyte infusion donor (not recorded which). It is not recorded whose cells these are; they may come from a transplant donor. The CDR3 runs from the conserved cysteine through the conserved F or W. The order of the fields is CDR3 length, J gene, V gene, clone size, CDR3 protein. Size is omitted from some rows. Given values are once, few, many or a class for expanded clones.

16,TRBJ2-3,TRBV7-8,many,CASSAGTSTSTDTQYF
17,TRBJ2-1,TRBV6-5,medium-sized,CASSYSGSGGIYNEQFF
14,TRBJ2-3,TRBV20-1,few,CSARHEASTDTQYF
16,TRBJ1-1,TRBV19,few,CASSIGPGQENTEAFF
13,TRBJ2-1,TRBV18,few,CASSLSKNNEQFF
18,TRBJ2-5,TRBV11-2,many,CASSLGRRDRGYKETQYF
18,TRBJ2-6,TRBV28,many,CASVQATGLRVGANVLTF
15,TRBJ2-3,TRBV6-4,few,CASSEGLSRTDTQYF
13,TRBJ1-1,TRBV10-3,.,CAISDGTDTKAFF
17,TRBJ2-1,TRBV24-1,many,CATSPNTATGSYNEQFF
15,TRBJ2-5,TRBV7-2,many,CASSFGLGDPETQYF
18,TRBJ1-1,TRBV29-1,many,CSVDPLSALGQSNTEAFF
14,TRBJ2-3,TRBV5-1,many,CASSLERMDRGQYF
14,TRBJ2-7,TRBV7-8,.,CASSLQSASYEQYF
13,TRBJ1-1,TRBV11-2,few,CASAQGLGAEAFF
15,TRBJ2-7,TRBV6-5,few,CASSYSSRGINEQYF
15,TRBJ2-3,TRBV6-4,many,CASSDSRGGTDTQYF
15,TRBJ1-1,TRBV6-5,many,CASSSVTGGYTEAFF
13,TRBJ1-3,TRBV20-1,many,CSAGQISGNTIYF
14,TRBJ2-5,TRBV6-5,few,CASSYFRDRETQYF
16,TRBJ1-5,TRBV20-1,many,CSARGLGDRFDQPQHF
13,TRBJ1-2,TRBV20-1,many,CSARGRPNYGYTF